The clone carrying this T cell receptor beta chain was seen a handful of times. This sample was taken from a study of blood T cell repertoires in COVID-19. Overall study context: Sites in the United States, Italy and Spain provided acute and convalescent COVID-19 samples.

Under the authors' procedure: Estimates of nucleated cell counts were drawn from the amplification of reference gene primers. The table came from immunoSEQ multiplex PCR; TCRdb's copy has only in-frame clones and leaves some out. That table is the source of V, J and clone size, and D and trimming were worked out from the DNA. The sample gives about 180,000 clones, around 87% of which show up once; around 2.6% is in the top ten. Trimming took 3 bases from V and 8 from J; bases not matched to a gene: 13. Germline values: CDR1 MNHEY, CDR2 SVGAGI. The CDR3 is made up of 16 amino acids. The chain couples TRBV6-5 to TRBJ1-2, with 9 bases matching TRBD1. Material for sequencing was peripheral blood. The clonotype comes from a man between 40 and 49 years old with active or convalescent COVID-19. The CDR3 region has the DNA TGTGCCAGCAGTTATTACGCGGGACAGGGTTTAGGAGGCTACACCTTC. Amino acids: CASSYYAGQGLGGYTF.